A single sample gave rise to the 31 T cell receptor beta chains below, sequenced in a study of T-cell reconstitution after alpha-beta-depleted transplantation in children. The TCRbeta library was prepared with unique molecular identifiers. MiXCR, applied by TCRdb to the PCR reads, yields one record per CDR3 protein. There are about 400,000 distinct CDR3 sequences in the sample; roughly 21% occur only once, and 3.8% lies in the top ten. Source: PBMCs from the stem cell graft donor, taken from the stem cell graft. The source is a human donor who donated a stem cell graft to a child with acute myeloid leukemia.

This clonotype was counted ten times or more. This rearrangement joins TRBV29-1 to TRBJ2-7; TRBD2 agrees at 8 bases. CDR3 length equals 13 residues. The trim removed 6 bases at V and 6 bases at J, leaving 10 bases unmatched. Germline V gives CDR1 SQVTM, CDR2 ANQGSEA. CDR3 nucleotide sequence: TGCAGCGTAGGGAAAGCGGGAGCAGGCGAGCAGTACTTC. Amino acid sequence: CSVGKAGAGEQYF.

This clonotype turned up a few times. CDR3 nucleotide sequence: TGCAGTGCTAGGTCCGGACTAGCGGGAGGGAGAACCTACGAGCAGTACTTC. Protein product: CSARSGLAGGRTYEQYF. The chain joins TRBV20-1 to TRBJ2-7, with 15 bases matching TRBD2. From germline, CDR1 is DFQATT and CDR2 SNEGSKA (reference sequence). The trim removed 3 bases at V and 2 bases at J, leaving 8 bases unmatched. The CDR3 covers 17 residues.

This clonotype occurred many times. This chain uses TRBV29-1 with TRBJ2-1; TRBD1 matches 9 bases. Trimming cost V 5 bases and J 6 bases; bases outside gene matches: 5. Germline CDR1 is SQVTM and CDR2 is ANQGSEA. This CDR3 is 13 amino acids long. The CDR3 reads CSVRDRASNEQFF. CDR3 bases: TGCAGCGTTCGGGACAGGGCGTCCAATGAGCAGTTCTTC.

V gene TRBV5-1 combines with J gene TRBJ2-1, with 7 bases that match TRBD1. Germline values: CDR1 SGHRS, CDR2 YFSETQ. The CDR3 covers 15 residues. The V segment lost 4 bases and the J segment 2 bases; nucleotides outside the gene matches: 6. The CDR3 DNA follows: TGCGCCAGCAGCCCGGGACAGTTTACCTACAATGAGCAGTTCTTC. It yields the protein CASSPGQFTYNEQFF.

This chain connects TRBV5-6 to TRBJ2-5; the D gene is possibly TRBD2 (5 bases). Germline V gene data show CDR1 as SGHDT and CDR2 as YYEEEE. This CDR3 is 15 amino acids long. Trimming took 2 bases from V and 5 from J, leaving 16 bases between them. This CDR3 reads CASSFRDPMRETQYF. CDR3 DNA: TGTGCCAGCAGCTTCCGGGATCCAATGAGGGAGACCCAGTACTTC.

This clonotype showed up many times. In DNA, the CDR3 is TGCGCCAGCAGCTCCCGGGACAGCACCTCTAACTATGGCTACACCTTC. Protein product: CASSSRDSTSNYGYTF. The V and J genes are TRBV5-1 and TRBJ1-2, with TRBD1 identical over 7 bases. V was clipped by 3 bases and J by 0 bases; unmatched bases: 8. This CDR3 region has 16 residues. Germline lookup yields CDR1 SGHRS and CDR2 YFSETQ.

This clonotype was seen more than once but under ten times. The chain employs TRBV27 and TRBJ1-5; 7 nucleotides line up with TRBD1. The germline gives CDR1 MNHEY, CDR2 SMNVEV (reference sequence). Germline trimming cut 3 bases from V and 6 bases from J; bases unmatched to any gene: 5. The CDR3 is 14 residues long. The CDR3 loop reads CASSFWQGGQPQHF. The CDR3 DNA reads TGTGCCAGCAGTTTCTGGCAGGGGGGTCAGCCCCAGCATTTT.

This chain joins TRBV12-3 or TRBV12-4 and TRBJ2-7; the D gene could be TRBD1 or TRBD2 (5 bases each). This CDR3 is 14 amino acids long. V lost 0 bases to trimming and J lost 4 bases, with 10 bases between them. The CDR3 spells CASSLAPGQYEQYF. The CDR3 bases are TGTGCCAGCAGTTTAGCCCCGGGGCAGTACGAGCAGTACTTC.

The V gene is TRBV25-1, the J gene TRBJ2-4; D is possibly TRBD1 or TRBD2 (7 bases each). Trimming left V 2 bases short and J 2 bases short, with 19 bases between. The germline V gene encodes CDR1 MGHDK and CDR2 SYGVNS. This CDR3 comprises 18 residues. The CDR3 is CASSEGAGGARTKNIQYF. The CDR3, as DNA: TGTGCCAGCAGTGAAGGGGCAGGGGGGGCACGGACCAAAAACATTCAGTACTTC.

The chain links TRBV6-5 to TRBJ2-2; perhaps TRBD2 as D (5 bases). The CDR3 length is 14 residues. The germline gives CDR1 MNHEY, CDR2 SVGAGI. Trimming cost V 2 bases and J 4 bases, with 8 bases left between them. This CDR3 is CASSYTRSTGELFF. The CDR3, as DNA: TGTGCCAGCAGTTACACTAGAAGCACCGGGGAGCTGTTTTTT.

This clonotype occurred once. V and J are TRBV14 and TRBJ2-5, with 11 nucleotides matching TRBD2. Germline CDR1 and CDR2: SGHDN and FVKESK. This CDR3 is 18 amino acids long. Unmatched junction bases numbered 13, after V lost 3 bases and J lost 4 bases. For the CDR3, the DNA is TGTGCCAGCAGCCAGGGACTAGCGGAAAGGAGGGGCGGAGAGACCCAGTACTTC. Translated, it gives CASSQGLAERRGGETQYF.

This clonotype was recorded at least ten times. The V gene is TRBV29-1, the J gene TRBJ2-7; D gene unclear. The V gene lost 4 bases and the J gene lost 3 bases, with 7 bases spanning the gap. CDR1 and CDR2 from the germline V gene are SQVTM and ANQGSEA. The CDR3 is 11 amino acids. The CDR3 sequence is CSVVIDYEQYF. As DNA, the CDR3 is TGCAGCGTTGTAATCGACTACGAGCAGTACTTC.

This chain links TRBV20-1 with TRBJ2-4, with 10 bases identical to TRBD2. The V and J ends lost 6 bases and 7 bases, in that order; junction bases with no gene match: 9. Germline CDR1 and CDR2: DFQATT and SNEGSKA (reference sequence). The CDR3 is 14 amino acids. CDR3 in DNA: TGCAGTGCAAAAGAGCGGGAGGGCTGGAACATTCAGTACTTC. This gives the protein CSAKEREGWNIQYF.

The V gene is TRBV11-3, the J gene TRBJ2-5; TRBD1 is a possible D gene (5 bases). CDR1 is SGHNT, CDR2 YENEEA, per germline. The CDR3 runs to 15 residues. Trimming left V 1 base short and J 2 bases short, with 11 bases between. CDR3 DNA sequence: TGTGCCAGCAGCTTAGGGGGCCACCGACAAGAGACCCAGTACTTC. Translating it yields CASSLGGHRQETQYF. Full variable domain (rest looked up from reference TRBV11-3 and TRBJ2-5): EAGVVQSPRYKIIEKKQPVAFWCNPISGHNTLYWYLQNLGQGPELLIRYENEEAVDDSQLPKDRFSAERLKGVDSTLKIQPAELGDSAVYLCASSLGGHRQETQYFGPGTRLLVL.

The chain combines TRBV4-1 with TRBJ2-7, with a weak D call TRBD2 (6 bases). There are 13 residues in the CDR3. V lost 4 bases, J lost 3 bases, and 10 bases lay in between. Per the germline V gene, CDR1 is MGHRA and CDR2 is YSYEKL. The CDR3 DNA sequence: TGCGCCAGCAGCCTGGGACTTATCTACGAGCAGTACTTC. Translation gives CASSLGLIYEQYF.

V usage is TRBV6-1 and J usage is TRBJ1-1, with 7 positions matching TRBD1. CDR1 and CDR2 from the germline V gene are MNHNS and SASEGT. CDR3 size: 13 residues. V lost 5 bases, J lost 3 bases, and 3 bases stayed unmatched. The CDR3 nucleotides are TGTGCCAGCAGTAAGGGACAGTACACTGAAGCTTTCTTT. This codes for CASSKGQYTEAFF.

The chain combines TRBV20-1 with TRBJ2-1; 11 bases fit TRBD2. Germline CDR1 DFQATT, CDR2 SNEGSKA (reference sequence). This CDR3 comprises 15 residues. Trimming removed 6 bases from V and 8 bases from J; junction bases left unmatched: 12. The chain's CDR3 is CSAPSGLAGLYEQFF. Written as DNA, the CDR3 is TGCAGTGCCCCTAGCGGACTAGCGGGTCTCTATGAGCAGTTCTTC.

This clonotype appeared many times. V usage is TRBV29-1 and J usage is TRBJ2-7, with TRBD1 identical over 7 bases. Per germline, CDR1 SQVTM and CDR2 ANQGSEA. The V gene end was trimmed by 4 bases and the J gene end by 1 base; junction bases not matched to a gene: 1. The CDR3 runs 12 residues. The CDR3 loop reads CSVGDRSYEQYF. The CDR3 nucleotides read TGCAGCGTTGGGGACAGATCCTACGAGCAGTACTTC.

V and J are TRBV12-3 or TRBV12-4 and TRBJ1-4; D is possibly TRBD1 (5 bases). V lost 5 bases and J lost 10, with 11 bases in between. The CDR3 totals 12 residues. CDR3: CASSPGTGKLFF. CDR3 DNA sequence: TGTGCCAGCAGTCCCGGGACGGGAAAACTGTTTTTT.

This rearrangement joins TRBV28 to TRBJ2-7; possibly TRBD1 or TRBD2 for D (5 bases each). Germline V CDR1 and CDR2: MDHEN, SYDVKM. V was cut by 6 bases and J by 2 bases, with 20 bases left in between. The CDR3 consists of 16 residues. The CDR3: CASRAGAANPTYEQYF. As DNA, the CDR3 is TGTGCCAGCAGAGCCGGGGCCGCAAATCCTACCTACGAGCAGTACTTC.

This clonotype showed up just a few times. The rearrangement uses TRBV29-1 and TRBJ2-7; 11 nucleotides line up with TRBD2. This CDR3 has 14 amino acids. The trim removed 0 bases at V and 3 bases at J, leaving 1 base unmatched. Per the germline V gene, CDR1 is SQVTM and CDR2 is ANQGSEA. CDR3 coding DNA: TGCAGCGTTGAAGATACTAGCGGGAGCTACGAGCAGTACTTC. It is translated as CSVEDTSGSYEQYF.

The table lists this clonotype with a few counts. J is TRBJ2-7 and V is TRBV5-1, with a weak D call TRBD1 (5 bases). Germline values: CDR1 SGHRS, CDR2 YFSETQ. CDR3 length: 15 residues. Trimming cost V 2 bases and J 7 bases, with 19 bases left between them. CDR3 region: CASSLRGPSPEEQYF. The CDR3 DNA follows: TGCGCCAGCAGCTTAAGGGGCCCTTCTCCCGAGGAGCAGTACTTC.

There are many counts of this clonotype. The V gene is TRBV12-3 or TRBV12-4, the J gene TRBJ2-1; 11 bases are a match to TRBD2. V lost 4 bases to trimming and J lost 9 bases; unmatched junction nucleotides: 8. The CDR3 totals 15 residues. The CDR3 region is CASSSGTSGSGEQFF. Here the CDR3 DNA reads TGTGCCAGCAGTTCCGGGACTAGCGGCTCTGGTGAGCAGTTCTTC.

The V call is TRBV2, the J call TRBJ2-1; 7 positions match TRBD1. Per the germline V gene, CDR1 is SNHLY and CDR2 is FYNNEI. The CDR3 sequence is 12 residues long. With V trimmed by 7 bases and J by 13 bases, 10 bases remained unmatched. CDR3 sequence (DNA): TGTGCCAGCAATCTCCGGGACAGCCTTCAGTTCTTC. This sequence encodes CASNLRDSLQFF. The entire variable domain, with the rest obtained from reference TRBV2 and TRBJ2-1, is as follows: EPEVTQTPSHQVTQMGQEVILRCVPISNHLYFYWYRQILGQKVEFLVSFYNNEISEKSEIFDDQFSVERPDGSNFTLKIRSTKLEDSAMYFCASNLRDSLQFFGPGTRLTVL.

The chain has TRBV20-1 and TRBJ2-7; TRBD1 might be the D (6 bases). This CDR3 is built from 16 residues. Per germline, CDR1 DFQATT and CDR2 SNEGSKA (reference sequence). Trimming took off 0 bases at V and 6 bases at J, with 21 bases between the two ends. CDR3 sequence reads: CSARDVDSERVFEQYF. The DNA for the CDR3 is TGCAGTGCTAGAGATGTGGACAGCGAGAGGGTTTTCGAGCAGTACTTC.

This clonotype occurred a few times. The chain carries TRBV12-3 or TRBV12-4 and TRBJ1-4, with unresolved D. The CDR3 is 14 residues long. Deletions cut 4 bases from V and 4 bases from J, with 10 bases between. This CDR3 is CASSSGRINEKLFF. CDR3 nucleotide sequence: TGTGCCAGCAGTTCGGGCAGGATTAATGAAAAACTGTTTTTT.

The sample holds many counts of this clonotype. The chain is built from TRBV4-2 and TRBJ2-7; D is undetermined. This CDR3 has 12 residues. Trimming stripped 2 bases from V and 7 bases from J, with 9 bases between. Germline CDR1 is LGHNA and CDR2 is YNFKEQ. CDR3 residues: CASSQTGGEQYF. The CDR3 nucleotides read TGTGCCAGCAGCCAAACTGGTGGGGAGCAGTACTTC.

This clonotype was counted many times. The chain couples TRBV20-1 to TRBJ2-1, with D unclear. Looked up from germline, CDR1 is DFQATT and CDR2 is SNEGSKA (reference sequence). V lost 3 bases, J lost 5 bases, and 11 bases lay in between. The CDR3 sequence is 13 residues long. The CDR3 is CSASKVRHNEQFF. The CDR3, as DNA: TGCAGTGCTAGTAAGGTCAGGCACAATGAGCAGTTCTTC.

V is TRBV2 and J is TRBJ2-2; possibly TRBD1 for D (5 bases). The CDR3 covers 14 residues. Germline V gene sequence: CDR1 SNHLY, CDR2 FYNNEI. V shed 4 bases and J shed 6 bases, with 12 bases lying between them. The DNA for the CDR3 is TGTGCCAGCAGTGGACAACAGGTCTCCGGGGAGCTGTTTTTT. It specifies CASSGQQVSGELFF.

V usage is TRBV5-1 and J usage is TRBJ2-1, with 9 bases aligning to TRBD2. This CDR3 is built from 15 residues. Germline CDR1 and CDR2: SGHRS and YFSETQ. V lost 3 bases and J lost 5; bases outside the gene matches: 6. The CDR3 sequence: CASSSSGATHNEQFF. Written as DNA, the CDR3 is TGCGCCAGCAGCTCTAGCGGGGCCACGCACAATGAGCAGTTCTTC.

This clonotype has a handful of counts. The genes are TRBV3-1 and TRBJ2-7; D call uncertain. The CDR3 sequence is 13 residues long. V shed 2 bases and J shed 2 bases, with 7 bases lying between them. Per germline, CDR1 LGHDT and CDR2 YNNKEL (reference sequence). The CDR3 spells CASSQLGTYEQYF. In nucleotides, the CDR3 is TGTGCCAGCAGCCAACTGGGAACCTACGAGCAGTACTTC.